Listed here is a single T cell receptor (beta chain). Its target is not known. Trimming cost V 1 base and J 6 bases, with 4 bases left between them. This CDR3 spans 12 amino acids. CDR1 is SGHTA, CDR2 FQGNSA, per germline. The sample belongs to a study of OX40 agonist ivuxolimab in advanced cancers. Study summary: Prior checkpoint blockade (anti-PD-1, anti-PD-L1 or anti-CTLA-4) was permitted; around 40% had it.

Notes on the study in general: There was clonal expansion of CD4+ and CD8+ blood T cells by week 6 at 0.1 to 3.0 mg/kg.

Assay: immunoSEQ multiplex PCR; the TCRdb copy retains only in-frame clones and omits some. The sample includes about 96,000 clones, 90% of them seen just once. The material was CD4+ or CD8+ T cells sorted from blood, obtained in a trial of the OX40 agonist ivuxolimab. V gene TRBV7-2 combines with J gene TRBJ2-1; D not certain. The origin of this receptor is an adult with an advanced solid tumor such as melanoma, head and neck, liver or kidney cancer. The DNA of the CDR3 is TGTGCCAGCAGCTTAGATGGCAATGAGCAGTTCTTC. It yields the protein CASSLDGNEQFF.